This T cell receptor (beta chain) stems from a study of blood T cell repertoires in COVID-19. About the research overall: COVID-19 samples from acute and convalescent phases originated in the United States, Italy and Spain. From T cells, B-cell-depleted T cells, or PBMCs came the material, which was cDNA or gDNA.

Libraries were prepared by immunoSEQ multiplex PCR; TCRdb keeps only in-frame clonotypes and omits some of them. The sample lists some 66,000 clones, roughly 80% seen once, with less than 8.5% in the top ten. Between the trimmed V and J ends, which lost 5 bases and 0 bases, there was a span of 12 bases. Germline V CDR1 and CDR2: SGHTA, FQGNSA. This CDR3 has 15 amino acids. The chain combines TRBV7-2 with TRBJ2-3; D is possibly TRBD2 (6 bases). The sequencing input was peripheral blood. The clonotype originates from a man aged 55 to 70 with acute or convalescent COVID-19. The CDR3 nucleotides read TGTGCCAGCAGCGGAGGGGACCGTAGCACAGATACGCAGTATTTT. It yields the protein CASSGGDRSTDTQYF.